This T cell receptor (beta chain) was sequenced for a study of blood T cell repertoires in COVID-19. Study overall: Some COVID-19 samples were acute and others convalescent; all came from the United States, Italy and Spain. T cells, B-cell-depleted T cells, or PBMCs supplied cDNA or gDNA.

Original analysis: The authors estimated nucleated cell counts from reference gene primer amplification. Libraries were prepared by immunoSEQ multiplex PCR; TCRdb keeps only in-frame clonotypes and omits some of them. V and J calls and clone size are copied from that table; D and trimming were computed from the DNA. Of more than 95,000 clones in the sample, roughly 90% were seen once. With 4 bases clipped from V and 5 bases from J, the junction kept 12 bases outside the gene matches. This CDR3 comprises 16 residues. Germline-derived CDR1 and CDR2 are SGHNT and YYREEE (reference sequence). Sequenced: peripheral blood. The source of this sequence is a man over 45 with acute or convalescent COVID-19. The chain carries TRBV5-4 and TRBJ2-7; 10 bases are shared with TRBD2. DNA for the CDR3: TGTGCCAGCAGCCCGCGATCTAGCGGGAGACCCCACGAGCAGTACTTC. Its translation is CASSPRSSGRPHEQYF.